The 19 T cell receptor beta chains listed next were all sequenced from one sample in a study of beta chain features in type 1 diabetes. Study-level findings and limits: A moderate, significant TCRB CDR3 shortening appeared in type 1 diabetes across four CD4+ subsets.

The antigens these receptors bind are not known. cDNA synthesis used the whole RNA isolate, giving expressed TCRB sequences. The table came from immunoSEQ multiplex PCR; TCRdb's copy has only in-frame clones and leaves some out. The profile shows around 710,000 clones, under 15% of them singletons. Sequencing was performed on naive CD4+ T cells from blood. The receptor set was obtained from a man aged 30-40 years with type 1 diabetes.

The chain has TRBV27 and TRBJ2-7; 8 positions match TRBD1. This CDR3 is built from 14 residues. Unmatched junction bases numbered 3, after V lost 3 bases and J lost 2 bases. CDR1 MNHEY and CDR2 SMNVEV come from the germline V gene (reference sequence). The CDR3 region has the DNA TGTGCCAGCAGTTTCGGACAGGGAACCTACGAGCAGTACTTC. As protein: CASSFGQGTYEQYF.

This clone was detected a few times. The V call is TRBV15, the J call TRBJ1-5, with TRBD1 matching 7 bases. The CDR3 extends over 14 amino acids. Trimming at V came to 3 bases and at J to 7 bases, leaving 6 bases not matched to a gene. CDR1 and CDR2 from the germline V gene are LNHNV and YYDKDF (reference sequence). The CDR3: CATSSQSGQQPQHF. The DNA for the CDR3 is TGTGCCACCAGCAGCCAATCGGGACAGCAGCCCCAGCATTTT.

In its sample, this clone was seen a few times. J is TRBJ2-7 and V is TRBV9, with a weak D call TRBD2 (5 bases). The CDR3 has 15 amino acids. Looked up from germline, CDR1 is SGDLS and CDR2 is YYNGEE. Trimming took off 4 bases at V and 0 bases at J, with 14 bases between the two ends. The CDR3 sequence: CASSPHEGSSYEQYF. The CDR3 coding sequence is TGTGCCAGCAGCCCCCACGAGGGCAGCTCCTACGAGCAGTACTTC.

This clone has just a few counts. This chain connects TRBV10-3 to TRBJ2-7, with unresolved D. Trimming removed 5 bases from V and 0 bases from J, with 11 bases in between. The CDR3 consists of 14 residues. The germline CDR1 and CDR2 sequences are ENHRY and SYGVKD. The CDR3: CAISSDTNSYEQYF. The CDR3, as DNA: TGTGCCATCAGTTCCGACACGAACTCCTACGAGCAGTACTTC.

The chain uses TRBV9 and TRBJ1-2, with 9 bases identical to TRBD1. CDR3 length: 14 amino acids. V lost 0 bases to trimming and J lost 5 bases; unmatched junction nucleotides: 2. CDR1 and CDR2 (germline): SGDLS, YYNGEE. Here the CDR3 DNA reads TGTGCCAGCAGCGTAGAACAGGGGGCTTATGGCTACACCTTC. Translating gives CASSVEQGAYGYTF.

This chain connects TRBV5-1 to TRBJ2-5, with D possibly TRBD2 on 5 matching bases. This CDR3 is 12 amino acids long. CDR1 SGHRS and CDR2 YFSETQ come from the germline V gene. Trimming took 7 bases from V and 3 from J, leaving 10 bases between them. The CDR3 DNA reads TGCGCCAGCGGGCATAGCGAAGAGACCCAGTACTTC. The encoded protein is CASGHSEETQYF.

This clone was found a few times. Other DNA sequences in the same sample also yield this CDR3. V is TRBV18 and J is TRBJ2-7; possibly TRBD2 for D (5 bases). The CDR3 consists of 13 residues. The germline V gene has CDR1 KGHSH and CDR2 LQKENI. With 3 bases removed from V and 3 bases from J, the gap between germline ends came to 9 bases. CDR3 residues: CASSPAGHYEQYF. CDR3 nucleotides: TGTGCCAGCTCACCTGCGGGTCACTACGAGCAGTACTTC.

This clone has a handful of counts. The chain combines TRBV9 with TRBJ2-7; D may match TRBD1 or TRBD2 (5 bases each). The CDR3 extends over 14 amino acids. Trimming took 0 bases from V and 2 from J, leaving 9 bases between them. The V gene's germline CDR1 is SGDLS and CDR2 YYNGEE. CDR3 bases: TGTGCCAGCAGCGTAGACGGGGCGACCTACGAGCAGTACTTC. This codes for CASSVDGATYEQYF.

This clone has only a few counts. The chain uses TRBV28 and TRBJ2-7, with D perhaps TRBD2 (5 bases). CDR1 MDHEN and CDR2 SYDVKM come from the germline V gene. The germline V and J ends were trimmed by 4 bases and 12 bases, with 19 bases remaining between them. The CDR3 totals 13 residues. CDR3: CASSSRTVGSRYF. The CDR3, as DNA: TGTGCCAGCAGTTCTCGGACGGTGGGGAGCAGGTACTTC.

This clone was counted between two and nine times. The chain couples TRBV5-1 to TRBJ1-2, with TRBD1 as a possible D gene (5 bases). CDR1 and CDR2 from the germline V gene are SGHRS and YFSETQ. V lost 0 bases and J 4 bases, leaving 7 bases between the germline ends. The CDR3 consists of 13 residues. The CDR3 DNA reads as TGCGCCAGCAGCTTGGGGGACGTCTATGGCTACACCTTC. It is translated as CASSLGDVYGYTF.

This clone was recorded a few times. The CDR3 spells CASSRTGTGGQNEQFF. The CDR3 coding sequence is TGTGCCAGCAGCCGCACTGGGACAGGGGGCCAGAATGAGCAGTTCTTC. The gene calls are TRBV7-2 and TRBJ2-1; 12 bases align to TRBD1. J gave up 7 bases and V 5 bases, and 9 bases lay outside the gene matches. Germline V CDR1 and CDR2: SGHTA, FQGNSA. This CDR3 spans 16 amino acids. Full variable domain (remainder filled in from reference TRBV7-2 and TRBJ2-1): GAGVSQSPSNKVTEKGKDVELRCDPISGHTALYWYRQSLGQGLEFLIYFQGNSAPDKSGLPSDRFSAERTGGSVSTLTIQRTQQEDSAVYLCASSRTGTGGQNEQFFGPGTRLTVL.

The V and J genes are TRBV7-2 and TRBJ2-2, with D uncertain. The ends were cut back, 5 bases at V and 2 bases at J, with 12 bases in the middle. The CDR3 spans 15 residues. Germline CDR1 SGHTA, CDR2 FQGNSA. The CDR3 is CASSPGVTNTGELFF. The CDR3 DNA is TGTGCCAGCAGCCCTGGGGTAACAAACACCGGGGAGCTGTTTTTT.

V gene TRBV10-3 combines with J gene TRBJ2-2; TRBD1 or TRBD2 may be the D gene (5 bases each). Germline V gene sequence: CDR1 ENHRY, CDR2 SYGVKD. Trimming pared 2 bases from V and 4 bases from J, leaving 14 bases between. The CDR3 has 16 amino acids. The CDR3 here is CAISETGTAATGELFF. The CDR3 nucleotides are TGTGCCATCAGTGAGACTGGGACGGCGGCCACCGGGGAGCTGTTTTTT.

This clone has more than one count but fewer than ten. This chain links TRBV30 with TRBJ1-5; no clear D gene. Trimming pared 3 bases from V and 0 bases from J, leaving 3 bases between. CDR1 GTSNPN and CDR2 SVGIG come from the germline V gene (reference sequence). This CDR3 contains 12 residues. CDR3 loop: CAWSSSNQPQHF. CDR3 nucleotide sequence: TGTGCCTGGAGCAGTAGCAATCAGCCCCAGCATTTT.

The rearrangement links TRBV11-1 to TRBJ1-1; tentative D call: TRBD1 (5 bases). The CDR3 is 13 amino acids. Per germline, CDR1 SGHAT and CDR2 FQDESV (reference sequence). V was cut by 5 bases and J by 1 base, with 8 bases left in between. The CDR3 here is CASSLTENTEAFF. CDR3 sequence (DNA): TGTGCCAGCAGCCTGACAGAGAACACTGAAGCTTTCTTT.

The chain carries TRBV7-2 and TRBJ2-1, with 13 bases identical to TRBD2. With 5 bases clipped from V and 4 bases from J, the junction kept 5 bases outside the gene matches. This CDR3 contains 16 residues. Germline V lookup: CDR1 SGHTA, CDR2 FQGNSA. CDR3 coding DNA: TGTGCCAGCAGCCGGGGACTAGCGGGGCTATACAATGAGCAGTTCTTC. Its protein product is CASSRGLAGLYNEQFF. The full variable domain, completed using reference TRBV7-2 and TRBJ2-1, is GAGVSQSPSNKVTEKGKDVELRCDPISGHTALYWYRQSLGQGLEFLIYFQGNSAPDKSGLPSDRFSAERTGGSVSTLTIQRTQQEDSAVYLCASSRGLAGLYNEQFFGPGTRLTVL.

This clone appeared a few times. The V and J genes are TRBV2 and TRBJ2-2; TRBD2 matches at 11 bases. Germline V gives CDR1 SNHLY, CDR2 FYNNEI. V lost 6 bases and J lost 5; bases outside the gene matches: 17. The CDR3 length is 19 residues. CDR3 sequence: CASRETLAGGSLWTGELFF. CDR3 bases: TGTGCCAGCAGGGAGACGCTAGCGGGGGGATCCTTGTGGACCGGGGAGCTGTTTTTT.

Ten or more counts support this clone. The rearrangement joins TRBV13 to TRBJ2-1; D might be TRBD2 (6 bases). Trimming pared 5 bases from V and 7 bases from J, leaving 15 bases between. CDR1 PRHDT and CDR2 FYEKMQ come from the germline V gene (reference sequence). The CDR3 contains 14 residues. CDR3 DNA: TGTGCCAGCAGCCCCCGCTGGGGGGTAAATGAGCAGTTCTTC. Protein product: CASSPRWGVNEQFF.

Details on this clone: This same CDR3 is encoded by further DNA sequences in the sample. The chain uses TRBV7-9 and TRBJ2-1; 9 bases map to TRBD1. CDR3 length equals 15 residues. Unmatched junction bases numbered 0, after V lost 3 bases and J lost 0 bases. The germline CDR1 and CDR2 sequences are SEHNR and FQNEAQ (reference sequence). CDR3 DNA: TGTGCCAGCAGCTTGGACAGGGGCTCCTACAATGAGCAGTTCTTC. It specifies CASSLDRGSYNEQFF.